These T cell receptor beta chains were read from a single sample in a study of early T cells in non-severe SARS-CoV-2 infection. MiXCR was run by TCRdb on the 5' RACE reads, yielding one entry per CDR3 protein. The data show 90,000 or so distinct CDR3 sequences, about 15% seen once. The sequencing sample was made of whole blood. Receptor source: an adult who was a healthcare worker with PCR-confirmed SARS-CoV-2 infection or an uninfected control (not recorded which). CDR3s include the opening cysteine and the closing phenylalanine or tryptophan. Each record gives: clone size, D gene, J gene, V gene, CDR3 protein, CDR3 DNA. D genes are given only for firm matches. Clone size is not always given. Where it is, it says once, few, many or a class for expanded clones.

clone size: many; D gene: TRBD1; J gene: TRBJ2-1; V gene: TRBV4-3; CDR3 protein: CASSQDRTGNEQFF; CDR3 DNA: TGCGCCAGCAGCCAAGATAGGACAGGCAATGAGCAGTTCTTC
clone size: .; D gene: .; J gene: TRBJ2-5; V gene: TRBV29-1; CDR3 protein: CSVEDRAKETQYF; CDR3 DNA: TGCAGCGTTGAAGATCGGGCGAAAGAGACCCAGTACTTC
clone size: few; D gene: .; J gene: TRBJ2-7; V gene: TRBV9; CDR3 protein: CASGGRDSDLTEQYF; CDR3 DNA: TGTGCCAGCGGCGGGCGGGACAGCGACCTCACCGAGCAGTACTTC
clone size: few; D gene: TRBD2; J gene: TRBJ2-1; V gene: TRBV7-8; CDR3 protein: CASTSGRVSYNEQFF; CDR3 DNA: TGTGCCAGTACTAGCGGGAGGGTCTCCTACAATGAGCAGTTCTTC
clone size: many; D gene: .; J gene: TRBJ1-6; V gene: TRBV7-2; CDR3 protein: CASSLGGYRTSPLHF; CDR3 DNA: TGTGCCAGCAGCTTAGGGGGATATAGGACTTCACCCCTCCACTTT
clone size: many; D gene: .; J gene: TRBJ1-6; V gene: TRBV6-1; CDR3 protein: CASSEDLGGSPLHF; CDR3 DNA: TGTGCCAGCAGTGAAGATCTGGGTGGTTCACCCCTCCACTTT
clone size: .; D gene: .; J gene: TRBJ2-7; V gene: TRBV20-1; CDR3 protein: CSAGRGSSYEQYF; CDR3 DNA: TGCAGTGCTGGACGAGGTAGCTCCTACGAGCAGTACTTC
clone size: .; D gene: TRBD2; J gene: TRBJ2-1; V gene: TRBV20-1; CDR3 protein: CSASSGRLYNEQFF; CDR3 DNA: TGCAGTGCTTCCAGCGGGAGGTTATACAATGAGCAGTTCTTC
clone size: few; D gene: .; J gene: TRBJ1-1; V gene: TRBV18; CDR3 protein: CASSPGNGGAEAFF; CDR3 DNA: TGTGCCAGCTCACCTGGGAATGGGGGCGCTGAAGCTTTCTTT
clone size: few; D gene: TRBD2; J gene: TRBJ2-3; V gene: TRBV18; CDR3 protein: CASSPGRAVADTQYF; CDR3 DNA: TGTGCCAGCTCACCCGGGAGGGCCGTCGCAGATACGCAGTATTTT
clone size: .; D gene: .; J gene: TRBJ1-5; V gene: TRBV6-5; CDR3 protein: CASSHITGGSNQPQHF; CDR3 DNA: TGTGCCAGCAGCCACATAACCGGGGGCAGCAATCAGCCCCAGCATTTT
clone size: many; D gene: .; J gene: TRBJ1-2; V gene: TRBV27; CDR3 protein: CASGLFPSNYGYTF; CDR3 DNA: TGTGCCAGCGGTTTATTCCCTAGTAACTATGGCTACACCTTC
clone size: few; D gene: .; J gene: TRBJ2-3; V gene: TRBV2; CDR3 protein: CASTWEHTQYF; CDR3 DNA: TGTGCCAGCACATGGGAGCATACGCAGTATTTT
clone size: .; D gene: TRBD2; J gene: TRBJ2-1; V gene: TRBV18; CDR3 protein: CASSPRRRLAGDNEQFF; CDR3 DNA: TGTGCCAGCTCACCACGGAGACGACTAGCGGGAGATAATGAGCAGTTCTTC
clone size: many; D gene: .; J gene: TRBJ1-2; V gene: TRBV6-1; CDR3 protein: CASSEAQRQSYGYTF; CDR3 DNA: TGTGCCAGCAGTGAAGCGCAAAGACAGAGTTATGGCTACACCTTC
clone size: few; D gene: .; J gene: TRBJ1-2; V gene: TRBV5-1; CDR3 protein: CASRDRQAQEGYTF; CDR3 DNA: TGCGCCAGCAGAGACAGACAGGCCCAGGAGGGCTACACCTTC
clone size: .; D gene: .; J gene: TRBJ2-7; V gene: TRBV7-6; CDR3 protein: CASSLKFGDEQYF; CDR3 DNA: TGTGCCAGCAGCTTAAAGTTCGGGGACGAGCAGTACTTC
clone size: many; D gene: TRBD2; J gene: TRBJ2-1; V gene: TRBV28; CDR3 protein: CASRHTPSILNSGRGIKRGEQFF; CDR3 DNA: TGTGCCAGCAGACATACCCCCTCCATATTAAATAGCGGGAGAGGAATTAAACGTGGCGAGCAGTTCTTC
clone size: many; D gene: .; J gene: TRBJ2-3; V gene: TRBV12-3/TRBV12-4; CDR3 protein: CANSFRDHSRTDTQYF; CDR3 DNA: TGTGCCAACAGTTTCAGGGACCACTCGCGCACAGATACGCAGTATTTT
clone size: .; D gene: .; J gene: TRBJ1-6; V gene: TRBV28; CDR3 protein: CASRRGLDSPLPF; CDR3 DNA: TGTGCCAGCAGGCGGGGGCTAGACTCACCCCTCCCCTTT
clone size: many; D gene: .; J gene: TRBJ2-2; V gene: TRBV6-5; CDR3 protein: CASRRGAGRAAGELFF; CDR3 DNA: TGTGCCAGCCGTCGAGGGGCGGGCCGGGCAGCCGGGGAGCTGTTTTTT
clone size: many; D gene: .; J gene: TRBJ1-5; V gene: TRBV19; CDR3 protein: CASSILGEGSNQPQHF; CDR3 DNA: TGTGCCAGTAGTATCCTCGGCGAGGGCAGCAATCAGCCCCAGCATTTT
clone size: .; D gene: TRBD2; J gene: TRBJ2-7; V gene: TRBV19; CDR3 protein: CASSSAGVDYEQYF; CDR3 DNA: TGTGCCAGTAGTAGCGCGGGAGTCGATTACGAGCAGTACTTC
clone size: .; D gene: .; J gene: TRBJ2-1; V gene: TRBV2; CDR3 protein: CASSEFWLDNEQFF; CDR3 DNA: TGTGCCAGCAGTGAATTTTGGTTAGACAATGAGCAGTTCTTC
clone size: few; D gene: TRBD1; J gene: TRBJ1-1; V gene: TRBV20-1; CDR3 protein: CSAHRRGRRTEAFF; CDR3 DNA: TGCAGTGCCCATCGAAGGGGGCGAAGGACTGAAGCTTTCTTT
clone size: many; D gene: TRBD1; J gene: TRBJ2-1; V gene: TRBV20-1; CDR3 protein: CSATNLRDRYNEQFF; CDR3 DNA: TGCAGTGCTACGAACCTCCGGGACAGGTACAATGAGCAGTTCTTC
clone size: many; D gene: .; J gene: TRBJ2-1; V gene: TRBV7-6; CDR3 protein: CASREWGDSYNEQFF; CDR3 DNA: TGTGCCAGCCGCGAATGGGGGGACTCCTACAATGAGCAGTTCTTC
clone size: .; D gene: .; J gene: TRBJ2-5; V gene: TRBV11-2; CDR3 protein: CASSSNNALAETQYF; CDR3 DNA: TGTGCCAGCAGCTCAAACAACGCGCTGGCAGAGACCCAGTACTTC
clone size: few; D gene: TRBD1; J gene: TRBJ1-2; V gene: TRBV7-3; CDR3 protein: CASGTGLGYTF; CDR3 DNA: TGTGCCAGCGGGACAGGGCTTGGCTACACCTTC
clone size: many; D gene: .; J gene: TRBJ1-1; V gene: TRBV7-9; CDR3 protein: CASSLVGVMNTEAFF; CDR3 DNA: TGTGCCAGCAGCTTAGTTGGAGTTATGAACACTGAAGCTTTCTTT
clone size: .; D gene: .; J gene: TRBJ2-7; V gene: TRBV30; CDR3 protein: CAFDRSFGHEQYF; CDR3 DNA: TGTGCCTTTGACCGGTCCTTCGGACACGAGCAGTACTTC
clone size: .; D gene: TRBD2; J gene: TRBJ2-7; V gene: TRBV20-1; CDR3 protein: CSAMGAGGREQYF; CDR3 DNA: TGCAGTGCTATGGGAGCGGGAGGGCGCGAGCAGTACTTC
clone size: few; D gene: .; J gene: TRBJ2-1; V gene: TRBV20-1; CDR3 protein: CSAKTPGSSYNEQFF; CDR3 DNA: TGCAGTGCAAAAACACCAGGCAGCTCCTACAATGAGCAGTTCTTC
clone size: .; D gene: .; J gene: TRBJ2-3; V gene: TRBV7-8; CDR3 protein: CASSLESPNTQYF; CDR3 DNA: TGTGCCAGCAGCTTAGAATCGCCCAATACGCAGTATTTT
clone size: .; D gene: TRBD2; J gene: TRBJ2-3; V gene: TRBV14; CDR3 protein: CASSRTGDYLNTDTQYF; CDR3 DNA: TGTGCCAGCAGCCGAACCGGGGACTATCTAAATACAGATACGCAGTATTTT
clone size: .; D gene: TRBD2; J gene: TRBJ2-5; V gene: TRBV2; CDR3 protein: CASSPGLAPQETQYF; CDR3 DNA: TGTGCCAGCAGTCCCGGACTAGCGCCGCAAGAGACCCAGTACTTC
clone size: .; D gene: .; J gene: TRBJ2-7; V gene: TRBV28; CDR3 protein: CASTPGLGYEQYF; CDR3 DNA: TGTGCCAGCACCCCGGGTCTGGGGTACGAGCAGTACTTC
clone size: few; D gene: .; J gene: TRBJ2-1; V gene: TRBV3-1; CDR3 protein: CASSQALIQGNEQFF; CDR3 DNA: TGTGCCAGCAGCCAAGCCCTGATACAGGGAAATGAGCAGTTCTTC
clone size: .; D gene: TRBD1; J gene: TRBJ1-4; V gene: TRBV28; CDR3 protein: CASNLDRGGEKLFF; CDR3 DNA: TGTGCCAGCAACCTGGACAGGGGGGGAGAAAAACTGTTTTTT
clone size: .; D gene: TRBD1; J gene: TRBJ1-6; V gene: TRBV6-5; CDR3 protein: CASSYADRLSSPLHF; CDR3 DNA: TGTGCCAGCAGTTACGCGGACAGGCTGAGTTCACCCCTCCACTTT
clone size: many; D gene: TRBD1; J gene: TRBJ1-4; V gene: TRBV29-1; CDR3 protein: CSVEDSAGGVTNEKLFF; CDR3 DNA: TGCAGCGTTGAAGATTCTGCAGGGGGCGTAACTAATGAAAAACTGTTTTTT
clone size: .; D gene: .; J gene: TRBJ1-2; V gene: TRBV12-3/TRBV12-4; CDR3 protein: CASSPQGVLPTFLGYTF; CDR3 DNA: TGTGCCAGCAGTCCCCAGGGAGTTCTCCCCACTTTTCTTGGCTACACCTTC
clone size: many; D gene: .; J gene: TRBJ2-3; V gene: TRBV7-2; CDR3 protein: CASSLDFNTQYF; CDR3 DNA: TGTGCCAGCAGCTTGGACTTCAATACGCAGTATTTT
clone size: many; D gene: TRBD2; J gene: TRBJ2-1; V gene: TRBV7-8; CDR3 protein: CASSFAGTSAYNEQFF; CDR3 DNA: TGTGCCAGCAGCTTCGCCGGGACTAGCGCGTACAATGAGCAGTTCTTC
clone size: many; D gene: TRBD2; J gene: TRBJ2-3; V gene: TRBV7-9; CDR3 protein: CASSPGLAGSDTQYF; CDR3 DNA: TGTGCCAGCAGTCCAGGACTAGCGGGTTCAGATACGCAGTATTTT
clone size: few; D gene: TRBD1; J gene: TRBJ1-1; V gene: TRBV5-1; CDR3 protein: CASSSGTGYTEAFF; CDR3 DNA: TGCGCCAGCAGCTCCGGGACAGGGTACACTGAAGCTTTCTTT
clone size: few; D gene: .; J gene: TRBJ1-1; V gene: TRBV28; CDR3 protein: CASSQVTEAFF; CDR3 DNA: TGTGCCAGCAGTCAGGTGACTGAAGCTTTCTTT
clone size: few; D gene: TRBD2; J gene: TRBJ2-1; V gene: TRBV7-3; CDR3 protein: CASSNPGTRYNEQFF; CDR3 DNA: TGTGCCAGCAGCAATCCCGGGACTAGGTACAATGAGCAGTTCTTC
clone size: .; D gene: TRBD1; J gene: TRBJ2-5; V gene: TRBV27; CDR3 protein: CASSFLQGETQYF; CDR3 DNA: TGTGCCAGCAGTTTTTTACAGGGGGAGACCCAGTACTTC
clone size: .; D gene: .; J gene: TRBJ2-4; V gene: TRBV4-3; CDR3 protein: CASSQDRWVNIQYF; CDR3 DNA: TGCGCCAGCAGCCAAGATCGGTGGGTAAACATTCAGTACTTC
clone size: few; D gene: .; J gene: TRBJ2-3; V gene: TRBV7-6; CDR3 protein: CASSHYQNTDTQYF; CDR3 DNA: TGTGCCAGCAGCCACTATCAAAACACAGATACGCAGTATTTT
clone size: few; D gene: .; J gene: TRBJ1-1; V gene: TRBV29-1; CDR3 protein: CSVAGGTTEAFF; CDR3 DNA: TGCAGCGTTGCAGGAGGGACCACTGAAGCTTTCTTT
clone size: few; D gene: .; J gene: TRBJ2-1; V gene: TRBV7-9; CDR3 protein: CASSRDSRGWQFF; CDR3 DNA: TGTGCCAGCAGCCGAGACTCCAGGGGATGGCAGTTCTTC
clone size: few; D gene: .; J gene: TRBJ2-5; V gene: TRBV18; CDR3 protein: CASSPGAGTRETQYF; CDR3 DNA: TGTGCCAGCTCACCAGGGGCAGGTACAAGAGAGACCCAGTACTTC
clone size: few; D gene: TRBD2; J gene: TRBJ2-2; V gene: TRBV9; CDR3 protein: CASSVSGRAPANTGELFF; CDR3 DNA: TGTGCCAGCAGCGTAAGCGGGAGGGCCCCAGCGAACACCGGGGAGCTGTTTTTT
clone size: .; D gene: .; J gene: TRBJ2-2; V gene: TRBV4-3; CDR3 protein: CASRQGPGELFF; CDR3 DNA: TGCGCCAGCAGACAGGGTCCCGGGGAGCTGTTTTTT